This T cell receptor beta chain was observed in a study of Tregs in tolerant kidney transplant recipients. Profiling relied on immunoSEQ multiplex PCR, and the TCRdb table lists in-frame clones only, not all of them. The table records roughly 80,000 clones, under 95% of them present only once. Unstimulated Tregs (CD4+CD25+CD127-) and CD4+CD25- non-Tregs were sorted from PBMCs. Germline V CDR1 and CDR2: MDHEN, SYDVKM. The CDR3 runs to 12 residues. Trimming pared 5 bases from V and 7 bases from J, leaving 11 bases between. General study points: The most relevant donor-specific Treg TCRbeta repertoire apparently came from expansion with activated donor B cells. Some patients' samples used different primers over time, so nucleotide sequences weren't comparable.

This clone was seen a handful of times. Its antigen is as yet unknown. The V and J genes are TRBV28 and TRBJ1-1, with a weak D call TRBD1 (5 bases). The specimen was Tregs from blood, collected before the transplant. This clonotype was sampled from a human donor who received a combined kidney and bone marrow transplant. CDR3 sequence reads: CASSPRGLEAFF. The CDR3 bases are TGTGCCAGCAGTCCCCGGGGCCTTGAAGCTTTCTTT.